This TCR beta chain was retrieved from a study of PD-1 blockade in classical Hodgkin lymphoma. Study-level results: Anyone who began nivolumab under 1 year after ASCT was excluded. Reported findings placed baseline TCR diversity lower in newly diagnosed patients (compared with healthy donors). Similar baseline diversity was found in complete responders and newly diagnosed patients.

Produced via immunoSEQ multiplex PCR; TCRdb's table is partial and in-frame only. The data contain about 12,000 clones, 84% of them singletons. This clone was recorded only once. The antigen is unknown. All patients experienced relapse after autologous stem cell transplantation, and brentuximab vedotin exposure was variable. Negative selection with magnets was how CD8+ T cells were isolated from the thawed PBMCs. Germline V gives CDR1 LGHNA, CDR2 YSLEER. V was clipped by 0 bases and J by 7 bases, with 12 bases between them. CDR3 length: 15 amino acids. Here the sequenced sample was CD8+ T cells from blood, taken at baseline. The sequence derives from a human donor with classical Hodgkin lymphoma. The chain carries TRBV4-3 and TRBJ1-4; no reliable D call. The CDR3 loop is CASSQEETGSEKLFF. In DNA, the CDR3 is TGCGCCAGCAGCCAAGAGGAGACGGGTTCTGAAAAACTGTTTTTT.